This entry lists 4 T cell receptor beta chains sequenced from one sample in a study of T cells after posttransplantation cyclophosphamide. Generated by immunoSEQ multiplex PCR, the TCRdb table keeps only in-frame clones and is missing some. The repertoire consists of tens of thousands of clones, none detected only once. Input material: PBMCs. These TCRs come from a man in his fifties in good health, CMV-negative, and a related stem cell transplant donor.

This clone was seen ten or more times. The rearrangement uses TRBV5-1 and TRBJ2-7; D might be TRBD1 (5 bases). CDR3 length equals 12 residues. With 4 bases removed from V and 0 bases from J, the gap between germline ends came to 5 bases. Germline V gene lookup returns CDR1 SGHRS and CDR2 YFSETQ. CDR3 sequence: CASSGASYEQYF. The CDR3 DNA reads TGCGCCAGCAGCGGGGCCTCCTACGAGCAGTACTTC.

The sample holds a few counts of this clone. The chain carries TRBV6-5 and TRBJ2-7; no clear D. The CDR3 length is 12 residues. CDR1 MNHEY and CDR2 SVGAGI come from the germline V gene. V dropped 5 bases and J dropped 3 bases, with 8 bases sitting between them. In DNA, the CDR3 is TGTGCCAGCAGTGACAATCTCTACGAGCAGTACTTC. Protein: CASSDNLYEQYF.

This clone occurred a few times. V and J are TRBV28 and TRBJ2-7; 10 bases align to TRBD2. Germline CDR1 reads MDHEN; CDR2 reads SYDVKM. The CDR3 is made up of 14 amino acids. Trimming cost V 6 bases and J 0 bases; bases outside gene matches: 2. The CDR3 region is CASSSSGSSYEQYF. The CDR3 coding sequence is TGTGCCAGCAGCTCTAGCGGGAGCTCCTACGAGCAGTACTTC.

This clone occurred many times. V gene TRBV6-6 combines with J gene TRBJ1-2; 7 nucleotides match TRBD1. The CDR3 is made up of 13 amino acids. CDR1 and CDR2 (germline): MNHNY, SVGAGI (reference sequence). After removal of 6 bases from V and 4 bases from J, the junction contained 5 bases not matched to a gene. The CDR3 bases are TGTGCCAGCAGCTCGGGACAGTTCTATGGCTACACCTTC. It encodes CASSSGQFYGYTF.